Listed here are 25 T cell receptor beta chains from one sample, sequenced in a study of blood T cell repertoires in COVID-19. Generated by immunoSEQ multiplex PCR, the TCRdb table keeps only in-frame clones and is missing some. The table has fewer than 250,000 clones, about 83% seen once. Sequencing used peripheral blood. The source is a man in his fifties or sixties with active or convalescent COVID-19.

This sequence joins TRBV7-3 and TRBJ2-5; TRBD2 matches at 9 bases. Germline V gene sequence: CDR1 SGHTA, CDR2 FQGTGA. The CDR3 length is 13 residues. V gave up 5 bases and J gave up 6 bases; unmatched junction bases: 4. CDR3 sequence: CASSQGLAKTQYF. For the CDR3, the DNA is TGTGCCAGCAGCCAAGGACTAGCGAAGACCCAGTACTTC.

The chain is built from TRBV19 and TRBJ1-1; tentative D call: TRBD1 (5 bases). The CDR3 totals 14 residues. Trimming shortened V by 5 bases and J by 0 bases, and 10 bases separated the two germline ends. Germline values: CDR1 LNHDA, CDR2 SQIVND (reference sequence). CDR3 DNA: TGTGCCAGTAGTGTGGACACCGTGAACACTGAAGCTTTCTTT. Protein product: CASSVDTVNTEAFF.

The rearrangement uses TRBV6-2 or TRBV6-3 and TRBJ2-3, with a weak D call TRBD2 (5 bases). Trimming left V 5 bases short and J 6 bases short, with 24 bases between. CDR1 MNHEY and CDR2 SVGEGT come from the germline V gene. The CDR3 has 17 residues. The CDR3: CASSTPPRGLAGDTQYF. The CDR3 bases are TGTGCCAGCAGTACTCCCCCCCGCGGGTTAGCCGGGGATACGCAGTATTTT.

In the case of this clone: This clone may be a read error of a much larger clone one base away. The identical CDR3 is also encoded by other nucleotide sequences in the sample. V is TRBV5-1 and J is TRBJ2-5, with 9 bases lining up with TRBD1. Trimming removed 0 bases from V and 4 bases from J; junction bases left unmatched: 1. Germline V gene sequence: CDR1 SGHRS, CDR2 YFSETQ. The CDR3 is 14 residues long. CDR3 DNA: TGCGCCAGCAGCTTGGGACAGGGGGGAGAGACCCAGTACTTC. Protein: CASSLGQGGETQYF.

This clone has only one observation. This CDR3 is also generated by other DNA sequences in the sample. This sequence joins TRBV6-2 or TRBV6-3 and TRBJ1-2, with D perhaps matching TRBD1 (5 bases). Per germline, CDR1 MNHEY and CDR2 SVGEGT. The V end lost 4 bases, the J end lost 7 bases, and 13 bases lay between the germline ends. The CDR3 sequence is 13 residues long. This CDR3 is CASSLGQGGGYTF. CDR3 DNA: TGTGCCAGCAGTTTGGGGCAGGGAGGTGGCTACACCTTC.

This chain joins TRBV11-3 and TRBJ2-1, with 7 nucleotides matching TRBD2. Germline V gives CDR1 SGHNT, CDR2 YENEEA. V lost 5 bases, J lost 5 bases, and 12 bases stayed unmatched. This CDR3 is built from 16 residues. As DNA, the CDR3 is TGTGCCAGCAGCGGGACGTCCGGGAGGCCCCACAATGAGCAGTTCTTC. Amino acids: CASSGTSGRPHNEQFF.

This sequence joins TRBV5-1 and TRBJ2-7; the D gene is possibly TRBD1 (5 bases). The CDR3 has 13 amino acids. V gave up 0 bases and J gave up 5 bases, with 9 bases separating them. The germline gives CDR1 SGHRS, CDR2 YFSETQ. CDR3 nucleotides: TGCGCCAGCAGCTTGGGACAGTTCAACGAGCAGTACTTC. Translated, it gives CASSLGQFNEQYF.

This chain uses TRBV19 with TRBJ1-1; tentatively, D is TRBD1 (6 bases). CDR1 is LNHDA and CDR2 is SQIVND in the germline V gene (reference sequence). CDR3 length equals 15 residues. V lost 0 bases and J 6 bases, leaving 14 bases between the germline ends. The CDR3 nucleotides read TGTGCCAGTAGTATAGAGCTAAACAGGGTGGCTGAAGCTTTCTTT. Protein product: CASSIELNRVAEAFF.

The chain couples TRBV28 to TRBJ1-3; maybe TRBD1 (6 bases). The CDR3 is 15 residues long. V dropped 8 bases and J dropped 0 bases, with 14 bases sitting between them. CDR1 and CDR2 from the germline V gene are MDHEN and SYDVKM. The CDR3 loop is CASRKDRYSGNTIYF. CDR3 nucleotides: TGTGCCAGCCGAAAGGACAGATACTCTGGAAACACCATATATTTT.

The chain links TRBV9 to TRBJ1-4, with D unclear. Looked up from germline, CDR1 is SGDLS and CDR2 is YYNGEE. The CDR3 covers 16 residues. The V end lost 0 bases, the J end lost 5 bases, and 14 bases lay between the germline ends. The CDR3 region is CASSVGLRGGNEKLFF. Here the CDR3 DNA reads TGTGCCAGCAGCGTAGGTCTTCGGGGAGGGAATGAAAAACTGTTTTTT.

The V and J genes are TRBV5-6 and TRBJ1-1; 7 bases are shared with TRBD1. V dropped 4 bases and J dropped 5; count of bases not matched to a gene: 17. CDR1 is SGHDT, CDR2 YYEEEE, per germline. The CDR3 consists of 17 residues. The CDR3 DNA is TGTGCCAGCAGCCCTCAGAAGAGAGCCAGGGGGGAAACTGAAGCTTTCTTT. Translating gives CASSPQKRARGETEAFF.

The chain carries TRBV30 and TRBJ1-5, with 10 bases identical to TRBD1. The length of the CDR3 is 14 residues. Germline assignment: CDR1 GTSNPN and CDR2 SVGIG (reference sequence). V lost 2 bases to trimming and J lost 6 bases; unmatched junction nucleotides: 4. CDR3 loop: CAWSTTGGTQPQHF. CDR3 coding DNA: TGTGCCTGGAGTACGACAGGGGGCACTCAGCCCCAGCATTTT.

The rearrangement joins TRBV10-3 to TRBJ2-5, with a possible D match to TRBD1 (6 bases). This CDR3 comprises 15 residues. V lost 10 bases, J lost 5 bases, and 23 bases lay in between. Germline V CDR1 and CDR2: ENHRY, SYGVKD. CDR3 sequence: CATRRGSEGTETQYF. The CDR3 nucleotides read TGTGCCACTAGAAGGGGGAGTGAGGGAACGGAGACCCAGTACTTC.

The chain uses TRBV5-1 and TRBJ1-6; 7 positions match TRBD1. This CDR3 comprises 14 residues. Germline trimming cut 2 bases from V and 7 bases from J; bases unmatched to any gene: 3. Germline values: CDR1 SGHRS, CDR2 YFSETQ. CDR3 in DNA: TGCGCCAGCAGCTTAACAGGGGAGAATTCACCCCTCCACTTT. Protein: CASSLTGENSPLHF.

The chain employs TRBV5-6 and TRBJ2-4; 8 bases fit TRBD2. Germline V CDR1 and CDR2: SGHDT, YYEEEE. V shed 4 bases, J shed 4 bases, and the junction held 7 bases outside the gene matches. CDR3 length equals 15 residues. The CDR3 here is CASSLLRGDKNIQYF. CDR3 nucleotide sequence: TGTGCCAGCAGCCTACTGCGGGGGGATAAAAACATTCAGTACTTC. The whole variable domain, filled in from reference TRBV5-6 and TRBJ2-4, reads DAGVTQSPTHLIKTRGQQVTLRCSPKSGHDTVSWYQQALGQGPQFIFQYYEEEERQRGNFPDRFSGHQFPNYSSELNVNALLLGDSALYLCASSLLRGDKNIQYFGAGTRLSVL.

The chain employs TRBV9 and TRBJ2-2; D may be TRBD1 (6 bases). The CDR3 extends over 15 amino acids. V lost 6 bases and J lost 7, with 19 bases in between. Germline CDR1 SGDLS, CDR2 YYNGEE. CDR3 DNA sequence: TGTGCCAGCACTAGTGACCTTCGAGGGGGCGGGGAGCTGTTTTTT. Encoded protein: CASTSDLRGGGELFF.

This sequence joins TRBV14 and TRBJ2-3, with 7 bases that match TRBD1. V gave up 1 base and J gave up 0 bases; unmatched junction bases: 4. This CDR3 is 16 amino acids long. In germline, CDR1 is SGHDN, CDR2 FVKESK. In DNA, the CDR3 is TGTGCCAGCAGCCAAGTAGGGGGCGGGAGCACAGATACGCAGTATTTT. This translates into CASSQVGGGSTDTQYF.

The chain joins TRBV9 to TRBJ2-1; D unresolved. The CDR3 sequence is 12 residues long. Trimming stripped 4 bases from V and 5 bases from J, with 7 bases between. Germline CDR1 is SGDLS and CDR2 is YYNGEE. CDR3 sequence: CASSPKDNEQFF. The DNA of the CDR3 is TGTGCCAGCAGCCCTAAAGACAATGAGCAGTTCTTC.

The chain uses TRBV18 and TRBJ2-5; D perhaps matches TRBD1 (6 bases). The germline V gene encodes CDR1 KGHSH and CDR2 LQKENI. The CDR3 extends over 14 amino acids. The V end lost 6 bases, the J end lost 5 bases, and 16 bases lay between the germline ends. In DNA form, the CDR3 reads TGTGCCAGCTCCCCCACAGGGTCGGGGGAGACCCAGTACTTC. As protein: CASSPTGSGETQYF.

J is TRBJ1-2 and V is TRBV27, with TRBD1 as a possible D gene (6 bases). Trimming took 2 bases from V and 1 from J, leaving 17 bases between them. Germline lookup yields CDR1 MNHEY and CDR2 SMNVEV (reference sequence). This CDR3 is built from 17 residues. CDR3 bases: TGTGCCAGCAGTTTAAGGGGGTTGATGGGGTATAACTATGGCTACACCTTC. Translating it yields CASSLRGLMGYNYGYTF.

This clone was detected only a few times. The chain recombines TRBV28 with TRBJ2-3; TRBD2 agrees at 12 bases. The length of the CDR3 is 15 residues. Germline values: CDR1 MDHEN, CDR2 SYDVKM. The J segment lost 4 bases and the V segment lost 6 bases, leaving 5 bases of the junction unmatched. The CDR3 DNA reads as TGTGCCAGCAGGACTAGCGGGAGTGGCTCAGATACGCAGTATTTT. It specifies CASRTSGSGSDTQYF.

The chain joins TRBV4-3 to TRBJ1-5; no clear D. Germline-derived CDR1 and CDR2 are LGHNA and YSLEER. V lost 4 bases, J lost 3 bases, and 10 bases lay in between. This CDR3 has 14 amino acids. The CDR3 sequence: CASSPQVNNQPQHF. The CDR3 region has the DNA TGCGCCAGCAGCCCCCAGGTAAACAATCAGCCCCAGCATTTT.

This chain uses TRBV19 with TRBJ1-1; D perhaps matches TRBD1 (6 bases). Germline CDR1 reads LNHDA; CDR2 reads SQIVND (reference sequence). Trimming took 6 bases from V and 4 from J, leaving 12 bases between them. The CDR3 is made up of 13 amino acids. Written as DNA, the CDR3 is TGTGCCAGTAGCAACCAGGGGCCCACTGAAGCTTTCTTT. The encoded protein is CASSNQGPTEAFF.

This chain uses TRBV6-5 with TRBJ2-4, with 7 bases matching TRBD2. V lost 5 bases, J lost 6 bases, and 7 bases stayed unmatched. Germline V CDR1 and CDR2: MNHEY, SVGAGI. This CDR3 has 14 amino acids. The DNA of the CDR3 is TGTGCCAGCAGTCCGAGCGGCGGGAGAAACATTCAGTACTTC. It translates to CASSPSGGRNIQYF.

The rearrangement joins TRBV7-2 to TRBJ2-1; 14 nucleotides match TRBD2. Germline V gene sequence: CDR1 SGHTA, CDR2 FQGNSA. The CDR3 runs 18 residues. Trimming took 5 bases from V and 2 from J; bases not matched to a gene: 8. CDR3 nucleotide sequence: TGTGCCAGCAGCCTAACCGGACTAGCGGGAGGTCCCTACAATGAGCAGTTCTTC. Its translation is CASSLTGLAGGPYNEQFF.